The rows below give T cell receptor beta chains drawn from one sample of a study of blood T cell repertoires in COVID-19. TCRdb keeps only in-frame clones here, not all; method: immunoSEQ multiplex PCR. This sample has roughly 250,000 clones, with approximately 86% found just once. The sequenced material came from peripheral blood. The source is a woman older than 75 with active or convalescent COVID-19. Each CDR3 is given with its conserved first and last residue. The D gene is left open where the match is weak. Some rows have no size entry. The others give once, few or many, or a class for an expanded clone.

v_gene	abundance	d_gene	j_gene	CDR3aa	CDR3nt
TRBV5-1	few	.	TRBJ1-6	CASSTQTGSYSPLHF	TGCGCCAGCAGCACGCAGACAGGCTCTTATTCACCCCTCCACTTT
TRBV6-1	.	TRBD1	TRBJ1-5	CASSDTGGAVRQHF	TGTGCCAGCAGTGATACAGGGGGCGCGGTGCGCCAGCATTTT
TRBV11-2	.	TRBD1	TRBJ2-1	CASSPRDWDRVTDEQFF	TGTGCCAGCAGCCCTCGAGACTGGGACAGGGTTACGGATGAGCAGTTCTTC
TRBV9	.	TRBD2	TRBJ2-1	CASSARGLAGNEQFF	TGTGCCAGCAGCGCCAGGGGACTAGCGGGAAACGAGCAGTTCTTC
TRBV6-5	.	.	TRBJ2-3	CASSSSIRDTQYF	TGTGCCAGCAGTTCATCTATCCGAGATACGCAGTATTTT
TRBV27	.	.	TRBJ1-5	CASSFRGSNQPQHF	TGTGCCAGCAGTTTTCGAGGTAGCAATCAGCCCCAGCATTTT
TRBV6-5	.	TRBD1	TRBJ1-4	CASRQRRDRGEKLFF	TGTGCCAGCAGGCAACGCCGGGACAGGGGTGAAAAACTGTTTTTT
TRBV21-1	.	.	TRBJ2-1	CASSKVVGLVINEQFF	TGTGCCAGCAGCAAAGTTGTTGGACTAGTCATCAATGAGCAGTTCTTC
TRBV28	.	TRBD1	TRBJ2-7	CASSLGTAKPYEQYF	TGTGCCAGCAGTCTCGGGACAGCTAAACCCTACGAGCAGTACTTC
TRBV3-1/TRBV3-2	.	.	TRBJ1-2	CASSQRGNYGYTF	TGTGCCAGCAGCCAAAGGGGAAACTATGGCTACACCTTC
TRBV18	.	.	TRBJ2-7	CASSPRAGSYEQYF	TGTGCCAGCTCACCACGGGCAGGCTCCTACGAGCAGTACTTC
TRBV3-1/TRBV3-2	.	.	TRBJ2-7	CASSQGWAGEQYF	TGTGCCAGCAGCCAAGGGTGGGCGGGGGAGCAGTACTTC
TRBV19	.	TRBD1	TRBJ1-2	CASRSRGRKGYTF	TGTGCCAGTAGGAGCAGGGGGAGAAAAGGCTACACCTTC
TRBV25-1	few	.	TRBJ1-2	CASSEYDGYTF	TGTGCCAGCAGTGAATACGATGGCTACACCTTC
TRBV30	once	TRBD1	TRBJ1-4	CAWSLQTGGGLELFF	TGTGCCTGGAGTCTCCAGACAGGGGGAGGGTTGGAACTGTTTTTT
TRBV5-4	.	TRBD1	TRBJ1-2	CASSSAGTGLYGYTF	TGTGCCAGCAGCTCGGCGGGGACAGGACTCTATGGCTACACCTTC
TRBV5-1	.	.	TRBJ1-2	CASSLVSREGYTF	TGCGCCAGCAGCTTGGTATCCAGGGAAGGCTACACCTTC
TRBV29-1	many	.	TRBJ2-7	CSARSSYEQYF	TGCAGCGCCCGGAGCTCCTACGAGCAGTACTTC
TRBV27	.	TRBD1	TRBJ2-7	CASSFRDRGHEQYF	TGTGCCAGCAGTTTCCGGGACAGGGGCCACGAGCAGTACTTC
TRBV6-2/TRBV6-3	.	.	TRBJ2-2	CASSYRGTGELFF	TGTGCCAGCAGTTACCGAGGCACCGGGGAGCTGTTTTTT
TRBV5-4	.	.	TRBJ2-1	CASSLAGDHEQFF	TGTGCCAGCAGCTTGGCAGGGGACCATGAGCAGTTCTTC
TRBV6-5	.	TRBD1	TRBJ2-7	CASSYAPTGTYEQYF	TGTGCCAGCAGTTACGCGCCGACAGGGACCTACGAGCAGTACTTC
TRBV12-3/TRBV12-4	.	.	TRBJ1-2	CASSLGPGYTF	TGTGCCAGCAGTTTGGGGCCTGGCTACACCTTC
TRBV24-1	once	.	TRBJ2-5	CATSHPRGTGETQYF	TGTGCCACCAGCCATCCCAGGGGGACTGGGGAGACCCAGTACTTC
TRBV20-1	.	.	TRBJ1-6	CSAQGNSPLHF	TGCAGTGCCCAGGGTAATTCACCCCTCCACTTT
TRBV4-1	once	.	TRBJ1-5	CASSQDSLGQPQHF	TGCGCCAGCAGCCAAGATAGCCTTGGTCAGCCCCAGCATTTT
TRBV29-1	.	TRBD1	TRBJ2-5	CSVYDRGIEETQYF	TGCAGCGTTTACGACAGGGGGATTGAAGAGACCCAGTACTTC
TRBV2	few	.	TRBJ1-5	CASSLSEGNQPQHF	TGTGCCAGCAGTCTAAGCGAGGGCAATCAGCCCCAGCATTTT
TRBV28	.	.	TRBJ2-7	CASSLGGMTYEQYF	TGTGCCAGCAGTTTAGGAGGGATGACCTACGAGCAGTACTTC
TRBV29-1	.	.	TRBJ2-1	CSVFPTYNEQFF	TGCAGCGTTTTCCCAACCTACAATGAGCAGTTCTTC
TRBV6-5	.	TRBD2	TRBJ2-3	CASSYQLAPFTDTQYF	TGTGCCAGCAGTTATCAACTAGCGCCTTTCACAGATACGCAGTATTTT
TRBV7-9	.	.	TRBJ1-1	CASSFKTLGAFF	TGTGCCAGCAGCTTCAAGACACTGGGAGCTTTCTTT
TRBV11-2	.	TRBD2	TRBJ2-1	CASSSLAGSSYNEQFF	TGTGCCAGCAGCTCGCTAGCGGGGAGCTCCTACAATGAGCAGTTCTTC
TRBV28	few	TRBD2	TRBJ2-1	CASRPSGRPNNEQFF	TGTGCCAGCAGACCCAGCGGGAGGCCGAACAATGAGCAGTTCTTC
TRBV12-3/TRBV12-4	once	TRBD1	TRBJ1-1	CASSATGSGEAFF	TGTGCCAGCAGTGCGACAGGGTCCGGTGAAGCTTTCTTT
TRBV5-5	once	TRBD1	TRBJ1-4	CASSSGTDGSGEKLFF	TGTGCCAGCAGCTCCGGGACAGATGGGAGTGGTGAAAAACTGTTTTTT
TRBV18	few	TRBD1	TRBJ1-4	CASSPGQENEKLFF	TGTGCCAGCTCACCGGGACAGGAGAATGAAAAACTGTTTTTT
TRBV20-1	.	TRBD1	TRBJ1-2	CSASLGQGDGYTF	TGCAGTGCTAGTCTGGGACAGGGGGATGGCTACACCTTC
TRBV4-1	.	.	TRBJ1-5	CASSQDKGGTGFGDSNQPQHF	TGCGCCAGCAGCCAAGATAAAGGAGGAACAGGGTTTGGTGATAGCAATCAGCCCCAGCATTTT
TRBV4-1	few	.	TRBJ2-3	CASSPSDGSGRDTQYF	TGCGCCAGCAGCCCCTCTGACGGGTCCGGGAGAGATACGCAGTATTTT
TRBV6-5	.	TRBD1	TRBJ1-1	CASSYSSSPGGTEAFF	TGTGCCAGCAGTTACTCTTCGTCACCAGGGGGCACTGAAGCTTTCTTT
TRBV19	.	TRBD1	TRBJ1-1	CASSNSGGTEAFF	TGTGCCAGTAGTAATTCAGGGGGCACTGAAGCTTTCTTT
TRBV28	.	TRBD1	TRBJ1-1	CASSFGTGMNTEAFF	TGTGCCAGCAGTTTCGGGACAGGGATGAACACTGAAGCTTTCTTT
TRBV28	once	TRBD2	TRBJ2-1	CASSSVAGVGVNEQFF	TGTGCCAGCAGTTCTGTAGCGGGAGTAGGAGTCAATGAGCAGTTCTTC
TRBV5-8	.	TRBD2	TRBJ2-1	CASSSPNSGISYNEQFF	TGTGCCAGCAGCTCCCCCAATAGCGGGATCTCCTACAATGAGCAGTTCTTC
TRBV5-1	.	TRBD1	TRBJ1-2	CASSWGQGSNYGYTF	TGCGCCAGCAGCTGGGGACAGGGATCTAACTATGGCTACACCTTC
TRBV5-1	.	.	TRBJ1-5	CASSLDGGNQPQHF	TGCGCCAGCAGCTTGGATGGAGGCAATCAGCCCCAGCATTTT
TRBV27	.	.	TRBJ1-6	CASRGMGESPLHF	TGTGCCAGCAGGGGTATGGGAGAATCACCCCTCCACTTT
TRBV28	.	.	TRBJ1-5	CASRRVNGQRNQPQHF	TGTGCCAGCAGAAGAGTAAACGGACAACGCAATCAGCCCCAGCATTTT
TRBV4-1	.	TRBD1	TRBJ1-1	CASSQEQGTEAFF	TGCGCCAGCAGCCAGGAACAGGGGACTGAAGCTTTCTTT
TRBV3-1/TRBV3-2	.	.	TRBJ2-7	CASSQETSKQYF	TGTGCCAGCAGCCAAGAAACTAGCAAGCAGTACTTC
TRBV10-1	.	TRBD1	TRBJ2-1	CASSDPGQTNNEQFF	TGCGCCAGCAGTGACCCGGGACAGACCAACAATGAGCAGTTCTTC
TRBV5-1	.	.	TRBJ2-7	CASSRLSSSGNEQYF	TGCGCCAGCAGCCGATTAAGTTCATCGGGGAACGAGCAGTACTTC
TRBV18	.	TRBD1	TRBJ1-6	CASATGLDSPLHF	TGTGCCAGCGCGACAGGGCTAGATTCACCCCTCCACTTT
TRBV5-1	.	TRBD1	TRBJ2-3	CASSLAGQGAGDTQYF	TGCGCCAGCAGCTTGGCGGGTCAGGGGGCTGGAGATACGCAGTATTTT
TRBV3-1/TRBV3-2	.	.	TRBJ2-1	CASSLGGEQFF	TGTGCCAGCAGCCTTGGAGGTGAGCAGTTCTTC
TRBV11-3	.	TRBD1	TRBJ1-1	CASSRQGPNTEAFF	TGTGCCAGCAGTAGACAGGGACCGAACACTGAAGCTTTCTTT